The clone carrying this TCR beta chain was detected many times. TCR beta cDNA came from about 0.55 ug total RNA, primed with a constant-region primer. Three nested multiplex PCR rounds of slightly modified ARM-PCR generated TCR beta libraries. Researchers ran the first two PCR rounds for roughly 10 cycles each with TRBV1-TRBV30 forward primers and a C-beta reverse primer. MiXCR, applied by TCRdb to the multiplex PCR reads, yields one record per CDR3 protein. Of roughly 330,000 distinct CDR3 sequences listed, almost 65% were seen once; the top ten hold about 6.5%. The record originates from a study of tumor-infiltrating lymphocytes in primary liver carcinoma. The overall study: Patients included men and women of 30 to 69 years.

The CDR3 extends over 13 amino acids. Per the germline V gene, CDR1 is MNHNS and CDR2 is SASEGT. V shed 7 bases and J shed 8 bases, with 15 bases lying between them. RNA was extracted from whole blood without cell sorting, alongside germline DNA. Blood samples of approximately 3.6 milliliters were drawn preoperatively. The J gene is TRBJ2-1, the V gene TRBV6-1; a weak D match, TRBD2 (5 bases). The TCR comes from a man aged 35 to 55 with primary liver carcinoma and hepatitis B virus infection. The specimen was peripheral blood. The chain's CDR3 is CASTHSLGDEQFF. The CDR3 bases are TGTGCCAGCACTCACAGCCTCGGGGATGAGCAGTTCTTC.